This entry lists 10 T cell receptor beta chains sequenced from one sample in a study of T cells after yellow fever vaccination. MiXCR, applied by TCRdb to the 5' RACE reads, yields one record per CDR3 protein. The top ten hold less than 3.5% of the sample, which has roughly 170,000 distinct CDR3 sequences, roughly 6.2% seen once. The sample in question was CD4+ T cells sorted from PBMCs, obtained on the day of the first yellow fever vaccination. These receptors were obtained from a man aged 18 to 35 who received the YFV17D yellow fever vaccine.

This clonotype has more than one count but fewer than ten. The chain carries TRBV7-3 and TRBJ2-1; a possible D gene is TRBD2 (6 bases). The CDR3 runs to 14 residues. Trimming took 4 bases from V and 9 from J, leaving 16 bases between them. Germline CDR1 and CDR2: SGHTA and FQGTGA. The CDR3 region is CASSSGTGITEQFF. The CDR3 nucleotides read TGTGCCAGCAGCTCCGGGACTGGTATCACTGAGCAGTTCTTC.

The table lists this clonotype with many counts. The gene calls are TRBV15 and TRBJ2-7; D may be TRBD1 (6 bases). This CDR3 region has 14 residues. Germline V gene data show CDR1 as LNHNV and CDR2 as YYDKDF (reference sequence). Trimming stripped 4 bases from V and 4 bases from J, with 14 bases between. CDR3 loop: CATSKGGSRYEQYV. The CDR3, as DNA: TGTGCCACCAGCAAAGGGGGTAGCAGATACGAGCAGTACGTC.

There are a few counts of this clonotype. This sequence joins TRBV5-4 and TRBJ2-3, with 11 positions matching TRBD2. The germline CDR1 and CDR2 sequences are SGHNT and YYREEE (reference sequence). The CDR3 is 17 residues long. J lost 0 bases, V lost 2 bases, and 5 bases had no gene match. CDR3 in amino acids: CASSFGTSGTSTDTQYF. DNA for the CDR3: TGTGCCAGCAGCTTCGGGACTAGCGGTACTAGCACAGATACGCAGTATTTT.

This clonotype was observed at least ten times. The chain recombines TRBV18 with TRBJ2-3; D gene unclear. Trimming shortened V by 1 base and J by 5 bases, and 7 bases separated the two germline ends. The CDR3 has 13 residues. The germline V gene has CDR1 KGHSH and CDR2 LQKENI. CDR3 loop: CASSPQREDTQYF. As DNA, the CDR3 is TGTGCCAGCTCACCACAAAGGGAAGATACGCAGTATTTT.

This clonotype has ten or more counts. The rearrangement uses TRBV10-3 and TRBJ2-7; D is perhaps TRBD2 (6 bases). V was shortened by 6 bases and J by 5 bases, with 20 bases between the two germline ends. This CDR3 comprises 15 residues. Per germline, CDR1 ENHRY and CDR2 SYGVKD. The CDR3 DNA follows: TGTGCCATCAGACTTGGGGGGACGGCTTCGGACGAGCAGTACTTC. Encoded protein: CAIRLGGTASDEQYF.

Only a few counts were recorded for this clonotype. The chain links TRBV28 to TRBJ2-7; 12 nucleotides line up with TRBD1. V was pared by 6 bases and J by 9 bases, with 3 bases of the junction left unmatched. The CDR3 has 12 residues. Looked up from germline, CDR1 is MDHEN and CDR2 is SYDVKM. In DNA, the CDR3 is TGTGCCAGCAGCCTGGGACAGGGGGCGCAGTACGTC. Its translation is CASSLGQGAQYV.

This clonotype was counted ten times or more. This sequence joins TRBV15 and TRBJ1-5, with D possibly matching TRBD1 (6 bases). CDR1 is LNHNV and CDR2 is YYDKDF in the germline V gene (reference sequence). Trimming cost V 0 bases and J 4 bases, with 13 bases left between them. This CDR3 spans 16 amino acids. The CDR3 loop reads CATSREGGRGNQPQHF. Written as DNA, the CDR3 is TGTGCCACCAGCAGAGAGGGGGGCAGGGGAAATCAGCCCCAGCATTTT.

This clonotype was seen many times. This rearrangement joins TRBV5-4 to TRBJ2-2; TRBD2 might be the D (7 bases). The CDR3 spans 15 residues. Germline V gene data show CDR1 as SGHNT and CDR2 as YYREEE (reference sequence). Trimming removed 4 bases at V and 0 bases at J, with 10 bases between. This CDR3 reads CASSAGAANTGELFF. The CDR3 bases are TGTGCCAGCAGCGCGGGGGCAGCGAACACCGGGGAGCTGTTTTTT.

This clonotype was seen a handful of times. This rearrangement joins TRBV7-9 to TRBJ2-3, with 7 bases that match TRBD2. Unmatched junction bases numbered 4, after V lost 2 bases and J lost 5 bases. Germline CDR1 is SEHNR and CDR2 is FQNEAQ (reference sequence). The CDR3 runs 14 residues. The CDR3 is CASSLTGGLDTQYF. The DNA of the CDR3 is TGTGCCAGCAGCTTAACGGGGGGTCTAGATACGCAGTATTTT.

In this sample, this clonotype turned up a few times. The J gene is TRBJ1-1, the V gene TRBV4-3, with TRBD1 matching over 8 bases. The CDR3 loop spans 16 amino acids. The ends lost 2 bases at V and 0 bases at J; junction bases unmatched: 5. Germline loops: CDR1 LGHNA, CDR2 YSLEER. CDR3 protein: CASSQTPQGVNTEAFF. The CDR3, as DNA: TGCGCCAGCAGCCAAACCCCACAGGGGGTGAACACTGAAGCTTTCTTT.